The 28 T cell receptor beta chains below come from one sample, sequenced in a study of CXCR3-negative and CXCR3-positive naive CD8 T cells. The study, taken as a whole, reports: TRB CDR3s of CXCR3-positive naive cells were more hydrophobic than those of CXCR3-negative naive cells.

Through 5' RACE with UMI labels, the TRB cDNA libraries were prepared. TCRdb reprocessed the 5' RACE reads; each CDR3 protein has one entry and no DNA is given. The sample has roughly 80,000 distinct CDR3 sequences. What these receptors recognize is not known. The sequenced material came from naive CXCR3+ CD8+ T cells from blood. Subset reported: CD45RO-CCR7+CD27+CD95- naive CD8+ T cells expressing CXCR3 (TNR3+). Every receptor here comes from a human donor in good health. Some clones in this sample may be carry-over from other donors' samples.

This chain joins TRBV7-9 and TRBJ2-2; without DNA, the TCRdb call of TRBD1 cannot be checked. The CDR3 is 15 residues long. Germline V gene lookup returns CDR1 SEHNR and CDR2 FQNEAQ (reference sequence). CDR3 region: CASTNVGQGPGELFF.

The V call is TRBV6-2 or TRBV6-3, the J call TRBJ2-1; lacking DNA, the TRBD2 call made by TCRdb goes unchecked. The CDR3 is made up of 17 amino acids. Germline CDR1 and CDR2: MNHEY and SVGEGT. CDR3 in amino acids: CASSTMISGSSYNEQFF.

This CDR3 is CASSVGLESYEQYF. The chain employs TRBV7-6 and TRBJ2-7; there is no DNA to check the TCRdb D call of TRBD2. The CDR3 runs 14 residues. CDR1 SGHVS and CDR2 FNYEAQ come from the germline V gene.

The V and J genes are TRBV28 and TRBJ2-3; without DNA, the TCRdb call of TRBD2 cannot be checked. This CDR3 comprises 15 residues. Germline lookup yields CDR1 MDHEN and CDR2 SYDVKM. The CDR3 region is CASSNGLAPPDTQYF.

V usage is TRBV5-6 and J usage is TRBJ1-1; TCRdb's D call of TRBD1 is untestable without DNA. Germline V gene lookup returns CDR1 SGHDT and CDR2 YYEEEE. There are 17 residues in the CDR3. The CDR3 here is CASSVSGTGVVNTEAFF.

The chain employs TRBV12-3 or TRBV12-4 and TRBJ2-1; TCRdb's assignment of TRBD2 cannot be checked, as there is no DNA. The CDR3 is 17 amino acids. CDR3 protein: CASDGAGGTLARHEQFF.

The rearrangement joins TRBV29-1 to TRBJ1-2; there is no DNA to check the TCRdb D call of TRBD1. CDR3 size: 13 residues. Per the germline V gene, CDR1 is SQVTM and CDR2 is ANQGSEA. Here the CDR3 reads CSVLGQTNYGYTF.

The chain uses TRBV4-1 and TRBJ1-1; the D call from TCRdb, TRBD1, cannot be confirmed without DNA. Germline assignment: CDR1 MGHRA and CDR2 YSYEKL. CDR3 length: 14 residues. CDR3: CASSVTGGDTEAFF.

This chain uses TRBV7-2 with TRBJ2-7; the D call of TRBD1 rests on TCRdb alone, since no DNA is present to check it. CDR1 SGHTA and CDR2 FQGNSA come from the germline V gene. This CDR3 is 16 amino acids long. The CDR3 region is CASSSGLGQEDYEQYF.

The chain combines TRBV30 with TRBJ1-1; the TCRdb call, TRBD1, lacks DNA for checking. This CDR3 is 13 amino acids long. Germline-derived CDR1 and CDR2 are GTSNPN and SVGIG (reference sequence). CDR3 sequence reads: CAWSRDGNTEAFF.

The rearrangement uses TRBV29-1 and TRBJ1-5; the TRBD1 assignment by TCRdb is unverifiable without DNA. Looked up from germline, CDR1 is SQVTM and CDR2 is ANQGSEA. The CDR3 sequence is 14 residues long. The CDR3 sequence is CSVLLGGGNQPQHF. The variable domain in full, with the rest retrieved from reference TRBV29-1 and TRBJ1-5, is SAVISQKPSRDICQRGTSLTIQCQVDSQVTMMFWYRQQPGQSLTLIATANQGSEATYESGFVIDKFPISRPNLTFSTLTVSNMSPEDSSIYLCSVLLGGGNQPQHFGDGTRLSIL.

The rearrangement uses TRBV4-1 and TRBJ2-5; the D call of TRBD1 rests on TCRdb alone, since no DNA is present to check it. This CDR3 is 16 amino acids long. Germline V gives CDR1 MGHRA, CDR2 YSYEKL. CDR3 sequence reads: CASSQEGGGNVETQYF.

The V and J genes are TRBV29-1 and TRBJ2-1; TCRdb picks TRBD1, but there is no DNA to check that call. CDR3 length: 14 residues. Germline CDR1 is SQVTM and CDR2 is ANQGSEA. The CDR3 protein is CSVEADRHWNEQFF.

V is TRBV7-8 and J is TRBJ2-2; TCRdb calls TRBD2, which cannot be checked without DNA. Per the germline V gene, CDR1 is SGHVS and CDR2 is FQNEAQ. The CDR3 spans 15 residues. This CDR3 is CASSLGLPYEGELFF. The full variable domain, in which reference TRBV7-8 and TRBJ2-2 provide the parts outside the CDR3, is GAGVSQSPRYKVAKRGQDVALRCDPISGHVSLFWYQQALGQGPEFLTYFQNEAQLDKSGLPSDRFFAERPEGSVSTLKIQRTQQEDSAVYLCASSLGLPYEGELFFGEGSRLTVL.

The rearrangement links TRBV29-1 to TRBJ2-3; TCRdb's D call of TRBD1 is untestable without DNA. The CDR3 consists of 17 residues. CDR1 and CDR2 from the germline V gene are SQVTM and ANQGSEA. The CDR3 sequence is CSVEELVGGLDTDTQYF.

The V gene is TRBV4-1, the J gene TRBJ2-7; TCRdb returns TRBD1, unconfirmable since there is no DNA. This CDR3 comprises 13 residues. The germline V gene encodes CDR1 MGHRA and CDR2 YSYEKL. The CDR3 spells CASSHPGGNEQYF.

The J gene is TRBJ2-7, the V gene TRBV19. This CDR3 contains 13 residues. CDR1 and CDR2 (germline): LNHDA, SQIVND (reference sequence). CDR3 region: CASSSGRTYEQYF. The entire variable domain, with the rest obtained from reference TRBV19 and TRBJ2-7, is as follows: DGGITQSPKYLFRKEGQNVTLSCEQNLNHDAMYWYRQDPGQGLRLIYYSQIVNDFQKGDIAEGYSVSREKKESFPLTVTSAQKNPTAFYLCASSSGRTYEQYFGPGTRLTVT.

The rearrangement joins TRBV28 to TRBJ2-7; absent DNA, TCRdb's TRBD2 call cannot be checked. This CDR3 spans 15 amino acids. CDR1 and CDR2 from the germline V gene are MDHEN and SYDVKM. The CDR3 sequence is CASSSPPGYVYEQYF.

The rearrangement uses TRBV19 and TRBJ2-1; no DNA is available, so the TRBD1 call from TCRdb remains unchecked. CDR3 size: 16 residues. Germline V lookup: CDR1 LNHDA, CDR2 SQIVND (reference sequence). CDR3 protein: CASSIDSRGRDNEQFF.

The rearrangement uses TRBV5-6 and TRBJ2-3; the TCRdb call, TRBD2, lacks DNA for checking. The germline V gene has CDR1 SGHDT and CDR2 YYEEEE. This CDR3 has 15 residues. This chain's CDR3 is CASILGTSGGYTQYF.

The CDR3: CATSRDRGNSPLHF. The rearrangement uses TRBV15 and TRBJ1-6; with no DNA, the TCRdb D assignment of TRBD1 cannot be verified. This CDR3 spans 14 amino acids. Germline values: CDR1 LNHNV, CDR2 YYDKDF (reference sequence).

J is TRBJ2-7 and V is TRBV29-1; TCRdb calls TRBD1, which cannot be checked without DNA. CDR3 length: 13 residues. Per germline, CDR1 SQVTM and CDR2 ANQGSEA. The CDR3 here is CSVGTGDSYEQYF.

The V call is TRBV9, the J call TRBJ2-1; without DNA, the TCRdb call of TRBD1 cannot be checked. Per the germline V gene, CDR1 is SGDLS and CDR2 is YYNGEE. The CDR3 loop spans 15 amino acids. CDR3 protein: CASSVGPGGYNEQFF.

V gene TRBV5-1 combines with J gene TRBJ2-7; TCRdb indicates TRBD1, and absent DNA this call remains unverified. The CDR3 contains 15 residues. Germline lookup yields CDR1 SGHRS and CDR2 YFSETQ. CDR3 residues: CASSLSRTDPYEQYF.

The chain carries TRBV12-5 and TRBJ2-1; the TRBD2 assignment by TCRdb is unverifiable without DNA. The CDR3 totals 15 residues. CDR1 and CDR2 (germline): LGHNT, FRNRAP. CDR3 sequence: CASGTGGPILNEQFF.

The J gene is TRBJ1-2, the V gene TRBV28. Germline CDR1 MDHEN, CDR2 SYDVKM. The CDR3 has 16 amino acids. The CDR3 loop reads CASSLRSEGMGYGYTF.

This rearrangement joins TRBV19 to TRBJ2-1; no DNA is available, so the TRBD1 call from TCRdb remains unchecked. The CDR3 is made up of 12 amino acids. Germline-derived CDR1 and CDR2 are LNHDA and SQIVND (reference sequence). CDR3 sequence reads: CASSIPRNEQFF. The full variable domain, its missing parts supplied by reference TRBV19 and TRBJ2-1, is DGGITQSPKYLFRKEGQNVTLSCEQNLNHDAMYWYRQDPGQGLRLIYYSQIVNDFQKGDIAEGYSVSREKKESFPLTVTSAQKNPTAFYLCASSIPRNEQFFGPGTRLTVL.

The V and J genes are TRBV4-3 and TRBJ2-2; with no DNA, the TCRdb D assignment of TRBD2 cannot be verified. The CDR3 loop spans 22 amino acids. CDR1 and CDR2 from the germline V gene are LGHNA and YSLEER. The CDR3 here is CASSQDPGVASGRAGNTGELFF.